Ten or more counts support the clone carrying this T cell receptor beta chain. These data are taken from a study of Graves' ophthalmopathy and Graves' hyperthyroidism. Germline V gene sequence: CDR1 SGDLS, CDR2 YYNGEE. The CDR3 is 16 amino acids. V lost 4 bases to trimming and J lost 4 bases, with 20 bases between them. Ophthalmopathy absent within 18 months of follow-up marked hyperthyroidism as stable. PBMCs were isolated from a roughly 9.3 ml sample of fresh peripheral blood. RNA transcripts served as template for amplifying TCR beta CDR3 sequences. RT-PCR with HTBI primers came first, then second-round multiplex PCR. TCRdb processed the multiplex PCR reads anew with MiXCR; each CDR3 protein has one entry. The repertoire holds approximately 380,000 distinct CDR3 sequences, with roughly 21% as singletons.

V and J are TRBV9 and TRBJ2-5; the D gene is possibly TRBD1 (6 bases). Sequences were obtained from peripheral blood. The clonotype was recovered from a woman aged 18-29 years with stable Graves' hyperthyroidism. The CDR3 is CASSNQTGYATETQYF. The CDR3 region has the DNA TGTGCCAGCAGCAACCAGACAGGATATGCTACAGAGACCCAGTACTTC.